One and the same sample provided the 24 T cell receptor beta chains below, sequenced in a study of HIV-infected patients and healthy controls. Around 0.5 ug RNA was reverse transcribed with alpha and beta constant-region primers. Separate chain-specific third strand synthesis with multiplexing indices produced the alpha and beta libraries. TCRdb independently ran MiXCR on the 5' RACE reads; one entry per CDR3 protein. Here the sample spans thousands of distinct CDR3 sequences, approximately 7.9% being singletons. Roughly three months, about 14 weeks, into antiretroviral therapy, follow-up blood was collected. The repertoire came from unfractionated whole blood and reflected all unsorted peripheral T cells. This specimen consisted of blood, obtained during antiretroviral therapy. The origin of the receptors is an adult with HIV infection.

This clonotype was observed at least ten times. This sequence joins TRBV6-5 and TRBJ2-7; 7 nucleotides match TRBD2. The germline V gene has CDR1 MNHEY and CDR2 SVGAGI. Trimming took 2 bases from V and 0 from J; bases not matched to a gene: 4. The length of the CDR3 is 15 residues. The CDR3 region is CASSYGAGDSYEQYV. CDR3 bases: TGTGCCAGCAGTTACGGGGCGGGGGACTCCTACGAGCAGTACGTC.

This clonotype was found many times. The chain is built from TRBV6-1 and TRBJ1-2, with D perhaps TRBD1 (5 bases). Trimming took 5 bases from V and 4 from J, leaving 14 bases between them. Germline V gene sequence: CDR1 MNHNS, CDR2 SASEGT. This CDR3 has 14 amino acids. The CDR3 is CASSRDRSGYGYTF. For the CDR3, the DNA is TGTGCCAGCAGTAGGGACCGTAGCGGCTATGGCTACACCTTC.

In this sample, this clonotype turned up many times. The chain is built from TRBV20-1 and TRBJ2-2; 10 bases map to TRBD2. V shed 3 bases and J 0 bases; nucleotides not matched to a gene: 7. From germline, CDR1 is DFQATT and CDR2 SNEGSKA (reference sequence). The CDR3 contains 17 residues. The chain's CDR3 is CSARGLAGASNTGELFF. The CDR3 DNA reads TGCAGTGCTAGGGGGCTAGCGGGGGCTTCGAACACCGGGGAGCTGTTTTTT.

This clonotype has ten or more counts. The chain combines TRBV29-1 with TRBJ1-1; the match to TRBD1 covers 7 bases. V dropped 6 bases and J dropped 2; count of bases not matched to a gene: 6. CDR1 and CDR2 from the germline V gene are SQVTM and ANQGSEA. The length of the CDR3 is 13 residues. The CDR3, as DNA: TGCAGCGTGAGGGACAGAAGTAACACTGAAGCTTTCTTT. Translating it yields CSVRDRSNTEAFF.

Ten or more counts support this clonotype. The chain is built from TRBV4-1 and TRBJ2-3; 7 bases match TRBD1. In germline, CDR1 is MGHRA, CDR2 YSYEKL. V dropped 4 bases and J dropped 1; count of bases not matched to a gene: 5. The CDR3 totals 15 residues. The CDR3 DNA follows: TGCGCCAGCAGCCTCTTCGACAGGGGCACAGATACGCAGTATTTT. It yields the protein CASSLFDRGTDTQYF.

In its sample, this clonotype was seen many times. V usage is TRBV18 and J usage is TRBJ2-7; TRBD1 is a possible D gene (6 bases). The V gene's germline CDR1 is KGHSH and CDR2 LQKENI. Trimming cost V 3 bases and J 2 bases, with 11 bases left between them. This CDR3 is built from 14 residues. The CDR3 bases are TGTGCCAGCTCACCGACAGGAACCCCCTACGAGCAGTACGTC. This gives the protein CASSPTGTPYEQYV.

This clonotype is categorized as medium-sized. The chain recombines TRBV12-3 or TRBV12-4 with TRBJ1-1, with 7 bases fitting TRBD1. This CDR3 comprises 14 residues. The V gene end was trimmed by 5 bases and the J gene end by 5 bases; junction bases not matched to a gene: 8. CDR3 sequence (DNA): TGTGCCAGCAGTCCAACGACAGGGTCGACTGAAGCTTTCTTT. Protein: CASSPTTGSTEAFF.

This clonotype appeared many times. This rearrangement joins TRBV6-6 to TRBJ2-2; the D is unclear. V was shortened by 2 bases and J by 7 bases, with 2 bases between the two germline ends. The V gene's germline CDR1 is MNHNY and CDR2 SVGAGI (reference sequence). This CDR3 has 11 residues. The CDR3 loop is CASSYVGELFF. The CDR3 DNA reads as TGTGCCAGCAGTTACGTCGGGGAGCTGTTTTTT.

The table lists this clonotype with many counts. As DNA, the CDR3 is TGTGCCAGCAGGCCCCGGGGGCGATACGAGCAGTACGTC. Amino acid sequence: CASRPRGRYEQYV. The chain combines TRBV6-1 with TRBJ2-7; the D call may be TRBD1 or TRBD2 (6 bases each). The CDR3 has 13 amino acids. Germline CDR1 and CDR2: MNHNS and SASEGT. V was clipped by 6 bases and J by 4 bases, with 13 bases between them.

In its sample, this clonotype ranks as medium-sized. The chain employs TRBV12-3 or TRBV12-4 and TRBJ2-2; 7 nucleotides agree with TRBD2. This CDR3 is 16 amino acids long. J gave up 5 bases and V 3 bases, and 9 bases lay outside the gene matches. DNA of the CDR3: TGTGCCAGCAGTTTTAGGTGGAGCGGGGAGACCGGGGAGCTGTTTTTT. Its translation: CASSFRWSGETGELFF.

This clonotype was observed at least ten times. The chain carries TRBV7-9 and TRBJ1-4; TRBD1 aligns across 7 bases. Unmatched junction bases numbered 2, after V lost 8 bases and J lost 2 bases. Looked up from germline, CDR1 is SEHNR and CDR2 is FQNEAQ (reference sequence). The CDR3 is 13 amino acids. In nucleotides, the CDR3 is TGTGCCAGCCGCAGGGGGACTAATGAAAAACTGTTTTTT. It yields the protein CASRRGTNEKLFF.

This clonotype was seen repeatedly, ten times or more. This sequence joins TRBV5-4 and TRBJ1-3, with D unresolved. Germline CDR1 SGHNT, CDR2 YYREEE (reference sequence). The CDR3 totals 16 residues. The ends were cut back, 4 bases at V and 0 bases at J, with 14 bases in the middle. CDR3 in amino acids: CASSPGRLSSGNTIYF. The DNA of the CDR3 is TGTGCCAGCAGCCCAGGACGGCTTTCCTCTGGAAACACCATATATTTT.

By share, this clonotype ranks as medium-sized. The chain employs TRBV10-3 and TRBJ1-5, with unresolved D. Germline CDR1 is ENHRY and CDR2 is SYGVKD. V dropped 3 bases and J dropped 3 bases, with 9 bases sitting between them. The CDR3 spans 14 residues. CDR3 DNA sequence: TGTGCCATCAGTGAAGGACGTTTCAATCAGCCCCAGCATTTT. This gives the protein CAISEGRFNQPQHF.

This clonotype has a count of ten or more. The chain combines TRBV7-9 with TRBJ2-1; D gene ambiguous. V lost 1 base to trimming and J lost 8 bases, with 6 bases between them. The germline gives CDR1 SEHNR, CDR2 FQNEAQ (reference sequence). CDR3 length equals 12 residues. CDR3 sequence (DNA): TGTGCCAGCAGCTTAGTGAGCCATGAGCAGTTCTTC. It yields the protein CASSLVSHEQFF.

This clonotype was detected ten times or more. The V call is TRBV9, the J call TRBJ2-2; 9 nucleotides match TRBD1. The CDR3 is 19 residues long. Germline V gene sequence: CDR1 SGDLS, CDR2 YYNGEE. With V trimmed by 3 bases and J by 0 bases, 12 bases remained unmatched. CDR3 sequence: CASSADPFTGGANTGELFF. DNA of the CDR3: TGTGCCAGCAGCGCCGACCCTTTTACAGGGGGCGCGAACACCGGGGAGCTGTTTTTT.

This clonotype has a count of ten or more. Written as DNA, the CDR3 is TGCGCCAGCAGCATCGACAGATATCAGCCCCAGCATTTT. Its translation: CASSIDRYQPQHF. The chain has TRBV5-1 and TRBJ1-5; perhaps TRBD1 as D (5 bases). Germline V gives CDR1 SGHRS, CDR2 YFSETQ. V shed 4 bases and J shed 5 bases, with 10 bases lying between them. The CDR3 consists of 13 residues. The variable domain in full, with the rest retrieved from reference TRBV5-1 and TRBJ1-5, is KAGVTQTPRYLIKTRGQQVTLSCSPISGHRSVSWYQQTPGQGLQFLFEYFSETQRNKGNFPGRFSGRQFSNSRSEMNVSTLELGDSALYLCASSIDRYQPQHFGDGTRLSIL.

This clonotype was picked up many times. V is TRBV7-2 and J is TRBJ1-5; D remains unclear. From germline, CDR1 is SGHTA and CDR2 FQGNSA. The CDR3 sequence is 13 residues long. V lost 5 bases and J lost 6, with 11 bases in between. The CDR3 DNA reads TGTGCCAGCAGCGCCGACCGAGTTCAGCCCCAGCATTTT. As protein: CASSADRVQPQHF.

This clonotype occurred many times. The rearrangement uses TRBV30 and TRBJ1-2; D is undetermined. The CDR3 runs to 16 residues. The ends were cut back, 0 bases at V and 8 bases at J, with 22 bases in the middle. Germline-derived CDR1 and CDR2 are GTSNPN and SVGIG (reference sequence). In DNA form, the CDR3 reads TGTGCCTGGAGTGTACAAAGCTTACGGGGAGTTGGGGGCTACACCTTC. This sequence encodes CAWSVQSLRGVGGYTF.

By proportion, this clonotype is medium-sized. J is TRBJ2-1 and V is TRBV7-9; 7 bases map to TRBD2. The CDR3 extends over 15 amino acids. The germline CDR1 and CDR2 sequences are SEHNR and FQNEAQ (reference sequence). V dropped 8 bases and J dropped 5; count of bases not matched to a gene: 12. The CDR3 protein is CASSSMGLPDNEQFF. CDR3 nucleotide sequence: TGTGCCAGCTCCAGTATGGGACTACCTGACAATGAGCAGTTCTTC.

This clonotype was detected ten times or more. The chain has TRBV6-6 and TRBJ1-5, with TRBD1 matching over 9 bases. CDR1 is MNHNY and CDR2 is SVGAGI in the germline V gene (reference sequence). V shed 6 bases and J 4 bases; nucleotides not matched to a gene: 4. The length of the CDR3 is 14 residues. The CDR3 DNA reads TGTGCCAGCAGCCGGACAGGGGCGAATCAGCCCCAGCATTTT. Its protein product is CASSRTGANQPQHF.

The rearrangement links TRBV5-6 to TRBJ2-6; D is unresolved. The CDR3 sequence is 17 residues long. Trimming took off 4 bases at V and 0 bases at J, with 14 bases between the two ends. In germline, CDR1 is SGHDT, CDR2 YYEEEE. The CDR3, as DNA: TGTGCCAGCAGCGTGATGACCGGGTTCTCTGGGGCCAACGTCCTGACTTTC. Amino acids: CASSVMTGFSGANVLTF.

Within the sample, this clonotype is medium-sized (0.01 to 0.1%). The CDR3 loop reads CSVDMGENTEAFF. In nucleotides, the CDR3 is TGCAGCGTTGATATGGGAGAGAACACTGAAGCTTTCTTT. The V gene is TRBV29-1, the J gene TRBJ1-1, with no clear D. Germline CDR1 is SQVTM and CDR2 is ANQGSEA. CDR3 length: 13 amino acids. V lost 3 bases to trimming and J lost 1 base, with 9 bases between them. Using reference TRBV29-1 and TRBJ1-1 for the parts outside the CDR3, the full variable domain is SAVISQKPSRDICQRGTSLTIQCQVDSQVTMMFWYRQQPGQSLTLIATANQGSEATYESGFVIDKFPISRPNLTFSTLTVSNMSPEDSSIYLCSVDMGENTEAFFGQGTRLTVV.

This clonotype was observed at least ten times. The gene calls are TRBV12-3 or TRBV12-4 and TRBJ2-5; D may be TRBD2 (7 bases). This CDR3 is 15 amino acids long. The V end lost 5 bases, the J end lost 4 bases, and 17 bases lay between the germline ends. CDR3 residues: CASSPSSGGRETQYF. Written as DNA, the CDR3 is TGTGCCAGCAGTCCCTCCTCGGGGGGCCGAGAGACCCAGTACTTC.

This clonotype has ten or more counts. The chain carries TRBV27 and TRBJ1-6; D remains ambiguous. Germline CDR1 reads MNHEY; CDR2 reads SMNVEV (reference sequence). The length of the CDR3 is 12 residues. Trimming took 7 bases from V and 8 from J, leaving 9 bases between them. The DNA of the CDR3 is TGTGCCAGCATGGGAGGGTATTCACCCCTCCACTTT. It specifies CASMGGYSPLHF.